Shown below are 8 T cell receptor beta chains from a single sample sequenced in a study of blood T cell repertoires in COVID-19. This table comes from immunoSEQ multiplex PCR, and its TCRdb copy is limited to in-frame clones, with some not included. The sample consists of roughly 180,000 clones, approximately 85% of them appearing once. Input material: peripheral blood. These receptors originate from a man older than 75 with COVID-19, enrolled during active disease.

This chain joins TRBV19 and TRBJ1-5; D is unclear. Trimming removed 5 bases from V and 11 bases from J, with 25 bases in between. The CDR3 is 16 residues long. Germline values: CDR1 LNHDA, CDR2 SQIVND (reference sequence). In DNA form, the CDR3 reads TGTGCCAGTAGTGTTCTACCCGGTGGACGGACTGTGACCCAGCATTTT. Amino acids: CASSVLPGGRTVTQHF.

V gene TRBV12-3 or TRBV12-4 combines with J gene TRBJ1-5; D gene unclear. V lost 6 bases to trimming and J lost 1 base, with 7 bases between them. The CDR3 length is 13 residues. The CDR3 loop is CASSPQSNQPQHF. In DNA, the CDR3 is TGTGCCAGCAGCCCCCAGAGCAATCAGCCCCAGCATTTT.

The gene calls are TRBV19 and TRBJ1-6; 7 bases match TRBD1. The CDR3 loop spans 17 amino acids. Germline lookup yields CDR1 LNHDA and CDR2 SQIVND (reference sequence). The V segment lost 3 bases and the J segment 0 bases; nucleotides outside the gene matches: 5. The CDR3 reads CASSIRGQSSYNSPLHF. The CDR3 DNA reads TGTGCCAGTAGTATTCGGGGACAGAGCTCCTATAATTCACCCCTCCACTTT.

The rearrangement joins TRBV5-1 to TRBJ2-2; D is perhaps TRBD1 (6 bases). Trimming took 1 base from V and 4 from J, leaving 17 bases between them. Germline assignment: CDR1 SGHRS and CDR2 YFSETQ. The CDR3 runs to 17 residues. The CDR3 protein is CASSLWGDKGVTGELFF. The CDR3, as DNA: TGCGCCAGCAGCTTGTGGGGTGATAAGGGGGTCACCGGGGAGCTGTTTTTT. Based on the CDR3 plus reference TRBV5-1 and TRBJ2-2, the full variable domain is KAGVTQTPRYLIKTRGQQVTLSCSPISGHRSVSWYQQTPGQGLQFLFEYFSETQRNKGNFPGRFSGRQFSNSRSEMNVSTLELGDSALYLCASSLWGDKGVTGELFFGEGSRLTVL.

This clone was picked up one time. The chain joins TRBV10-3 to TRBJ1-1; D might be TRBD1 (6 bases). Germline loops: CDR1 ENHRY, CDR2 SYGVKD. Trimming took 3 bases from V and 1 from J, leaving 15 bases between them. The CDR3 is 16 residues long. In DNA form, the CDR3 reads TGTGCCATCAGTGAAGTTCCAGGGGCGGAGAACACTGAAGCTTTCTTT. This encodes CAISEVPGAENTEAFF.

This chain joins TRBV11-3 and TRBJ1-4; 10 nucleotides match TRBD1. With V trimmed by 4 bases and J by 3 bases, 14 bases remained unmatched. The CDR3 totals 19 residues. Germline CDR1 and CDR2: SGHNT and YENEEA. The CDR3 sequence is CASSYTAAGTGAANEKLFF. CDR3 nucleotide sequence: TGTGCCAGCAGCTATACAGCTGCCGGGACAGGGGCTGCTAATGAAAAACTGTTTTTT.

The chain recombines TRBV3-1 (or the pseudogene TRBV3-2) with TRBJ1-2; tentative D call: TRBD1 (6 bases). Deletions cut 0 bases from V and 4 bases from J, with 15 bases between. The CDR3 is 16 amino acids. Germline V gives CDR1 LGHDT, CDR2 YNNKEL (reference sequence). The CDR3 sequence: CASSQDQLGQIYGYTF. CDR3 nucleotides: TGTGCCAGCAGCCAAGACCAGCTAGGACAGATCTATGGCTACACCTTC.

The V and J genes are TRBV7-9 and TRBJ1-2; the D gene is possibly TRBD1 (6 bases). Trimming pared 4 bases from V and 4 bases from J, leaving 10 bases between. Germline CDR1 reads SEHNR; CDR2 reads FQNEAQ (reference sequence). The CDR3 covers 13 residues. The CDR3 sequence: CASSSGQFYGYTF. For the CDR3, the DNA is TGTGCCAGCAGCTCCGGACAGTTCTATGGCTACACCTTC.